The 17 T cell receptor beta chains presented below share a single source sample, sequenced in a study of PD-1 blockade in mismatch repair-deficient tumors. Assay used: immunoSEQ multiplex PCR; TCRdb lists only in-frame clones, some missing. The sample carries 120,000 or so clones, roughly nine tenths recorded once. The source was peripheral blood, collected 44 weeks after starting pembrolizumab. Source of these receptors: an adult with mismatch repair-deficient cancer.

The CDR3 DNA is TGTGCCAGCAGTTCGTCCCGCGGGACTCCCTACAATGAGCAGTTCTTC. Translation: CASSSSRGTPYNEQFF. The V and J genes are TRBV28 and TRBJ2-1, with D possibly matching TRBD2 (6 bases). From germline, CDR1 is MDHEN and CDR2 SYDVKM. This CDR3 has 16 residues. V lost 4 bases, J lost 2 bases, and 15 bases lay in between.

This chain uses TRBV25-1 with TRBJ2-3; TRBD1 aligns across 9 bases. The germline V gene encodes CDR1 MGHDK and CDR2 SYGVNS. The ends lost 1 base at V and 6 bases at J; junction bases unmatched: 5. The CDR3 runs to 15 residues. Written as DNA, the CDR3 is TGTGCCAGCAGTGAATGGACAGGGGCATCGGATACGCAGTATTTT. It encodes CASSEWTGASDTQYF.

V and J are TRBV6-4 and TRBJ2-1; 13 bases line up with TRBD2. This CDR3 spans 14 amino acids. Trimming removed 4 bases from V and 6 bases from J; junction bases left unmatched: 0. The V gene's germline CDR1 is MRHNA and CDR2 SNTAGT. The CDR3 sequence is CASSGLAGGNEQFF. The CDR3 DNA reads TGTGCCAGCAGTGGACTAGCGGGAGGCAATGAGCAGTTCTTC.

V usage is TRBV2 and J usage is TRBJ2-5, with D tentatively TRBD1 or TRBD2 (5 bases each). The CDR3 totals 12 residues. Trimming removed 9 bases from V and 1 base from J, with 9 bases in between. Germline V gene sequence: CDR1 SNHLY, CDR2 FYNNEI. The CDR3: CASEGLQETQYF. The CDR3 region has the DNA TGTGCCAGTGAGGGGCTCCAAGAGACCCAGTACTTC.

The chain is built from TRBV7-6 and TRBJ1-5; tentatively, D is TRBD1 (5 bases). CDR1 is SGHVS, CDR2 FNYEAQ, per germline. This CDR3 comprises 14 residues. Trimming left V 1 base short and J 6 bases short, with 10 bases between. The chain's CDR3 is CASSLDGAGQPQHF. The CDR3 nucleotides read TGTGCCAGCAGCTTAGATGGGGCGGGTCAGCCCCAGCATTTT.

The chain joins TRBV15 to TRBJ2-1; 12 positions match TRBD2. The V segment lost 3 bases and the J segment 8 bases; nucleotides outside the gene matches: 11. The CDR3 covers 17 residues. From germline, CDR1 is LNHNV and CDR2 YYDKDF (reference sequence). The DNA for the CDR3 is TGTGCCACCAGCAGCTATAGGACTAGCGGGATCTGGGATGAGCAGTTCTTC. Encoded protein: CATSSYRTSGIWDEQFF.

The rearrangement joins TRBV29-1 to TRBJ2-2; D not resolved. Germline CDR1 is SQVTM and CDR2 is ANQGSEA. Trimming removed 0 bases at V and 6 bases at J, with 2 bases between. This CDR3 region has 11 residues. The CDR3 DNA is TGCAGCGTTGAAGACCCCGGGGAGCTGTTTTTT. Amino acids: CSVEDPGELFF.

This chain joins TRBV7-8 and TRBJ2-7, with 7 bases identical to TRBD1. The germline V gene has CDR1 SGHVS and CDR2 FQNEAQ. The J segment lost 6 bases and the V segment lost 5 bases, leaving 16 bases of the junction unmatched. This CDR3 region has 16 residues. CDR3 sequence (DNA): TGTGCCAGCAGCCTTGGGATTTACAGGGGTCTCCTCGAGCAGTACTTC. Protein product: CASSLGIYRGLLEQYF.

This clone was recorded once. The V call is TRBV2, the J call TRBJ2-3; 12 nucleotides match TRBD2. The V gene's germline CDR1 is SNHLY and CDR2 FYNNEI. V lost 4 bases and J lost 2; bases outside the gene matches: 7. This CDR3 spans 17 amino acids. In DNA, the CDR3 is TGTGCCAGCAGTGGTACGCTAGCGGGAGGGCCCACAGATACGCAGTATTTT. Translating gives CASSGTLAGGPTDTQYF.

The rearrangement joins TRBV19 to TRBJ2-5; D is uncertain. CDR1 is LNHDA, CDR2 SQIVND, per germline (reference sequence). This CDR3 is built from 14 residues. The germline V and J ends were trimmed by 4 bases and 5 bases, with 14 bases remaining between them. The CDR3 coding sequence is TGTGCCAGTAGTAACCCTAGACTTGAGGAGACCCAGTACTTC. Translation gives CASSNPRLEETQYF.

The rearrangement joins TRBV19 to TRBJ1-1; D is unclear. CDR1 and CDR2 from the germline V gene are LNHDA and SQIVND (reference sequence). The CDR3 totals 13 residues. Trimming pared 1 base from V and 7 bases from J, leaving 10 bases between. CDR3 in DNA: TGTGCCAGTAGTATAGTAATGGGTGGTGAAGCTTTCTTT. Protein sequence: CASSIVMGGEAFF.

The DNA for the CDR3 is TGTGCCAGCAGTTTAATGGGGTCCTACAATGAGCAGTTCTTC. This gives the protein CASSLMGSYNEQFF. V usage is TRBV27 and J usage is TRBJ2-1; D remains ambiguous. Germline CDR1 and CDR2: MNHEY and SMNVEV (reference sequence). The ends were cut back, 2 bases at V and 1 base at J, with 6 bases in the middle. The CDR3 spans 14 residues.

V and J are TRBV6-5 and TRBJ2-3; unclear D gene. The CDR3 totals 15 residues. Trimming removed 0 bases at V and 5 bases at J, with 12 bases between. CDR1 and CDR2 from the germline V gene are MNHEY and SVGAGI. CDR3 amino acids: CASSYSISFGDTQYF. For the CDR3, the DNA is TGTGCCAGCAGTTACTCGATCAGTTTTGGAGATACGCAGTATTTT.

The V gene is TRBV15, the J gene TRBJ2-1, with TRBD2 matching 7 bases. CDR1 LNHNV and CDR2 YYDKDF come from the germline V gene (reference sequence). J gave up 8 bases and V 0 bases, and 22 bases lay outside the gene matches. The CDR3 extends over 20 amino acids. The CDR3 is CATSRDVWPRASRSGDEQFF. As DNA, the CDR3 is TGTGCCACCAGCAGAGATGTGTGGCCCAGAGCCAGCCGGAGCGGGGATGAGCAGTTCTTC.

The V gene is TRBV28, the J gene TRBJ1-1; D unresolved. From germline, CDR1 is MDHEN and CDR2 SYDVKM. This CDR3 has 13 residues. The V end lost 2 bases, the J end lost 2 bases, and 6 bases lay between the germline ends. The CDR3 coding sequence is TGTGCCAGCAGTTTACGGATTAACACTGAAGCTTTCTTT. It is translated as CASSLRINTEAFF.

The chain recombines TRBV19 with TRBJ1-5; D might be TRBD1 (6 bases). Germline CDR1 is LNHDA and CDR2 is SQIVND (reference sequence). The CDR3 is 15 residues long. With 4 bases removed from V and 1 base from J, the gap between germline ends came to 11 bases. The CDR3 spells CASSRDITSNQPQHF. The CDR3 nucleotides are TGTGCCAGTAGTAGGGACATAACGAGCAATCAGCCCCAGCATTTT. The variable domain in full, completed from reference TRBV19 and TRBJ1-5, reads DGGITQSPKYLFRKEGQNVTLSCEQNLNHDAMYWYRQDPGQGLRLIYYSQIVNDFQKGDIAEGYSVSREKKESFPLTVTSAQKNPTAFYLCASSRDITSNQPQHFGDGTRLSIL.

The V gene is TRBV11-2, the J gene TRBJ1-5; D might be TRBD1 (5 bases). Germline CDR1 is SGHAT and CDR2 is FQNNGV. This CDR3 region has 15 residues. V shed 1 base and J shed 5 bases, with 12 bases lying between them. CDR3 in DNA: TGTGCCAGCAGCTTAGTACCAGGGAAGGATCAGCCCCAGCATTTT. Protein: CASSLVPGKDQPQHF.